This T cell receptor (beta chain) was found in a study of human T cells and chemical hapten exposure. Overall study: Per-sample variation in TCR yield stemmed mainly from small pooled library volume differences.

The table lists this clonotype with many counts. Its antigen is currently unknown. Findings and limits, study-wide: After DPC sensitization, TCRs above 1 in 1000 frequency showed no change.

Whole blood, unfractionated, served as the material for total RNA extraction. Germline values: CDR1 MNHEY, CDR2 SMNVEV (reference sequence). The CDR3 covers 15 residues. V lost 0 bases and J 0 bases, leaving 9 bases between the germline ends. The library put unique molecular identifiers onto individual cDNA molecules. Each CDR3 protein gets one entry after TCRdb re-called the reads with MiXCR. The data show about 120,000 distinct CDR3 sequences, with 8.5% to 9% seen just once and 1.1% to 1.5% held by the top ten. The sample taken for sequencing was whole blood. This clonotype was obtained from a human donor in good health. Some clones in this sample may be carry-over from other donors' samples. This sequence joins TRBV27 and TRBJ2-7; D remains ambiguous. CDR3 sequence: CASSLSSGSSYEQYF. For the CDR3, the DNA is TGTGCCAGCAGTTTATCATCGGGCAGCTCCTACGAGCAGTACTTC.